Here is one T cell receptor (beta chain) with its context. The antigen remains undetermined. The record originates from a study of T cell responses to AZD1222 COVID-19 vaccine. General observations from the study: Donors in the cohort were predominantly white British and more often female, and clonal diversity was possibly underestimated. Spike-spanning, vaccine-associated CD4 TCRs were dominant at 160-218 and 743-854. Unmutated variant regions are reportedly targeted by nearly half of spike-specific TCRs. Vaccination with two AZD1222 doses was followed by a rise in Spike-specific TCR breadth and depth.

Using immunoSEQ multiplex PCR, the repertoire was profiled, and TCRdb retains in-frame clones only, with some absent. The table shows about 160,000 clones, with around 89% occurring only once. The CDR3 consists of 16 residues. Germline lookup yields CDR1 SGHRS and CDR2 YFSETQ. Trimming left V 4 bases short and J 0 bases short, with 13 bases between. The clonotype comes from an adult in good health. This material consisted of peripheral blood, taken on day 0 of AZD1222 vaccination. The chain combines TRBV5-1 with TRBJ1-4; perhaps TRBD1 as D (6 bases). The CDR3 nucleotides read TGCGCCAGCAGCCTAGGACAGTTAGCAACTAATGAAAAACTGTTTTTT. Protein product: CASSLGQLATNEKLFF.